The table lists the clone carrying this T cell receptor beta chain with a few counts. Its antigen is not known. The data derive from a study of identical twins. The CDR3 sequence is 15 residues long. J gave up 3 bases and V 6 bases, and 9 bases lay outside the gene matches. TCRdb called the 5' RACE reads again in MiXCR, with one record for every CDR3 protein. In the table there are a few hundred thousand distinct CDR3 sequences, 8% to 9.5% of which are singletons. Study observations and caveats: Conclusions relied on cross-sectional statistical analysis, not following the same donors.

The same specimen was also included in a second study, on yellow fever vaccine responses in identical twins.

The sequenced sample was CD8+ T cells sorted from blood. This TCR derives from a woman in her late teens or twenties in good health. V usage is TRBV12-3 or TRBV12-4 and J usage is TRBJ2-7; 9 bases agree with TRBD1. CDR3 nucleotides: TGTGCCAGCAGCCACGGGACAGGGATTGACTACGAGCAGTACTTC. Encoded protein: CASSHGTGIDYEQYF.